The rows below give T cell receptor beta chains drawn from one sample of a study of early T cells in non-severe SARS-CoV-2 infection. TCRdb passed the 5' RACE reads through MiXCR, listing each CDR3 protein once. The data show 68,000 or so distinct CDR3 sequences, less than 15% seen once. Sequencing was performed on whole blood. These TCRs come from an adult who was a healthcare worker with PCR-confirmed SARS-CoV-2 infection or an uninfected control (not recorded which). Both conserved end residues are part of each CDR3. The order of the fields is CDR3 DNA, CDR3 protein, D gene, V gene, J gene, clone size. D genes are given only for firm matches. A row's size may be missing; if present it is once, few, many or a size class.

TGTGCCAGCAGCTGGGAGAGACGGGGGGCAGCGAACACCGGGGAGCTGTTTTTT,CASSWERRGAANTGELFF,.,TRBV27,TRBJ2-2,many
TGTGCCAGCAGCGTAAGGAGCCAGAACACTGAAGCTTTCTTT,CASSVRSQNTEAFF,.,TRBV9,TRBJ1-1,many
TGTGCCAGCAGCTTAGGGGGATGGGGGGACCACTACGAGCAGTACTTC,CASSLGGWGDHYEQYF,.,TRBV7-2,TRBJ2-7,.
TGTGCCAGCAAGACCAACACTGAAGCTTTCTTT,CASKTNTEAFF,.,TRBV6-2/TRBV6-3,TRBJ1-1,.
TGCAGTGCTAGAGATTACCTCTCCTACAATGAGCAGTTCTTC,CSARDYLSYNEQFF,.,TRBV20-1,TRBJ2-1,many
TGTGCCAGCAGTTCAGGGGCTAACTATGGCTACACCTTC,CASSSGANYGYTF,.,TRBV12-3/TRBV12-4,TRBJ1-2,few
TGTGCCAGCAGTTCATGGAGCTCCTATAATTCACCCCTCCACTTT,CASSSWSSYNSPLHF,.,TRBV27,TRBJ1-6,few
TGTGCCATCAGTGAGTCGACTCCCCTGGTCGGGGGGGACCCCGATACGCAGTATTTT,CAISESTPLVGGDPDTQYF,TRBD2,TRBV10-3,TRBJ2-3,many
TGCAGTGCAAGCATCCTAGCGGGGGGGAGTGAGCAGTTCTTC,CSASILAGGSEQFF,TRBD2,TRBV20-1,TRBJ2-1,.
TGTGCCAGCAGCGTGGTAGGGAGAAGCCAAGAGACCCAGTACTTC,CASSVVGRSQETQYF,.,TRBV9,TRBJ2-5,many
TGTGCCAGCAGCTTAACCCCTTCTCACGAGCAGTACTTC,CASSLTPSHEQYF,.,TRBV7-3,TRBJ2-7,many
TGTGCCAGTGGGTGGGGGAAGAAAGCTTTCTTT,CASGWGKKAFF,.,TRBV6-5,TRBJ1-1,many
TGTGCCAGCAGCTTGTACGGGGATGGAAACACTGAAGCTTTCTTT,CASSLYGDGNTEAFF,.,TRBV5-6,TRBJ1-1,.
TGTGCCAGCAGTCCACAGGGGTGGCGCACTGAAGCTTTCTTT,CASSPQGWRTEAFF,TRBD1,TRBV12-3/TRBV12-4,TRBJ1-1,many
TGTGCCAGCAGTGCCGGGGTCACCCAGTACTTC,CASSAGVTQYF,.,TRBV12-3/TRBV12-4,TRBJ2-5,few
TGTGCCAGCTGGAAGGGGCAAGGCTATGGCTACACCTTC,CASWKGQGYGYTF,.,TRBV28,TRBJ1-2,.
TGTGTCAGCAGCCAGACTAGCGGGGGGACAGATACGCAGTATTTT,CVSSQTSGGTDTQYF,TRBD2,TRBV5-4,TRBJ2-3,few
TGTGCCAGTAGCTCCGCCCCAGGGCGGCTTTCAAGGGGAGAGACCCAGTACTTC,CASSSAPGRLSRGETQYF,.,TRBV19,TRBJ2-5,few
TGTGCCAGCAGTGACAGGGCGTCCAATGAGCAGTTCTTC,CASSDRASNEQFF,.,TRBV6-4,TRBJ2-1,few
TGCAGTGCTAGGGCAGACAGCTACGAGCAGTACTTC,CSARADSYEQYF,.,TRBV20-1,TRBJ2-7,.
TGTGCCAGCAGCACACACTACGAGCAGTACTTC,CASSTHYEQYF,.,TRBV11-2,TRBJ2-7,few
TGTGCCAGCAGGCGAGGTGTGATAGATACGCAGTATTTT,CASRRGVIDTQYF,.,TRBV2,TRBJ2-3,few
TGTGCCAGCACCCTTGGAACTTCACCCCTCCACTTT,CASTLGTSPLHF,.,TRBV7-8,TRBJ1-6,.
TGTGCCACACAGGGAAAGAAGGCTGAAGCTTTCTTT,CATQGKKAEAFF,.,TRBV6-6,TRBJ1-1,.
TGTGCCTGGAGTGTACTAGCGGTTATGGGCAATGAGCAGTTCTTC,CAWSVLAVMGNEQFF,TRBD2,TRBV30,TRBJ2-1,few
TGTGCCAGTAGTATATCCGGGACCGACACAGATACGCAGTATTTT,CASSISGTDTDTQYF,.,TRBV19,TRBJ2-3,.
TGTGCCAGCAGTGAGCGTTTTTCCATGAACACTGAAGCTTTCTTT,CASSERFSMNTEAFF,.,TRBV7-9,TRBJ1-1,.
TGCAGCGCTTTGGACAGGGACTCCTACGAGCAGTACTTC,CSALDRDSYEQYF,TRBD1,TRBV29-1,TRBJ2-7,many
TGCAGCGTTGCCCGGGACAGGGATTCCTACGAGCAGTACTTC,CSVARDRDSYEQYF,TRBD1,TRBV29-1,TRBJ2-7,few
TGTGCCAGCAGCTCCACGGGCCCGGGGAACACTGAAGCTTTCTTT,CASSSTGPGNTEAFF,.,TRBV7-6,TRBJ1-1,many
TGTGCCAGCAGGGGACAGGGAGGGACCTACGAGCAGTACTTC,CASRGQGGTYEQYF,TRBD1,TRBV6-5,TRBJ2-7,many
TGCGCCAGCAGCTCTGACGCCGGTTCACCCCTCCACTTT,CASSSDAGSPLHF,.,TRBV5-1,TRBJ1-6,many
TGCGCCAGCAGCTTTGGGCAGACGATCTATGGCTACACCTTC,CASSFGQTIYGYTF,.,TRBV5-1,TRBJ1-2,few
TGCAGTGCTTATAAGGGGGGCGGGCCCGAGCAGTACTTC,CSAYKGGGPEQYF,.,TRBV20-1,TRBJ2-7,many
TGTGCCAGCAGTTCACCAGTCGGGACACCGGTACGTGAAGCTTTCTTT,CASSSPVGTPVREAFF,.,TRBV6-5,TRBJ1-1,few
TGTGCCAGCAGCCCCCGACTGGGCAGGGATGAGCAGTTCTTC,CASSPRLGRDEQFF,.,TRBV7-6,TRBJ2-1,few
TGTGCCAGCACCTCTAAGCAGTTCTTC,CASTSKQFF,.,TRBV6-2/TRBV6-3,TRBJ2-1,few
TGTGCCAGCAGCTCACCTGGGGGGGCAGCCAAAAACATTCAGTACTTC,CASSSPGGAAKNIQYF,.,TRBV13,TRBJ2-4,.
TGTGCCAGCAGCCCCAATTATAGCAATCAGCCCCAGCATTTT,CASSPNYSNQPQHF,.,TRBV7-2,TRBJ1-5,.
TGCGCCAGCAGCTCCTTACGCGGGAACACTGAAGCTTTCTTT,CASSSLRGNTEAFF,.,TRBV5-1,TRBJ1-1,.
TGTGCCAGCAGGGGTACGAGGGGGGACATTCAGTACTTC,CASRGTRGDIQYF,.,TRBV5-5,TRBJ2-4,many
TGTGCCAGCAGTTACTCATGGGGGGAAACAGATACGCAGTATTTT,CASSYSWGETDTQYF,.,TRBV6-5,TRBJ2-3,.
TGCAGCGCCCGGGGAGCTCGCACCGGGGAGCTGTTTTTT,CSARGARTGELFF,.,TRBV29-1,TRBJ2-2,few
TGCAGTGCTAAATTAGCGGGGGGATGGGACGAGCAGTACTTC,CSAKLAGGWDEQYF,TRBD2,TRBV20-1,TRBJ2-7,.
TGTGCCAGCAGCACCATACTCTCGGGGGCAGATACGCAGTATTTT,CASSTILSGADTQYF,.,TRBV12-3/TRBV12-4,TRBJ2-3,many
TGTGCCAGCAGCTTGAAACACACTGAAGCTTTCTTT,CASSLKHTEAFF,.,TRBV5-5,TRBJ1-1,.
TGTGCCAGCAGCCCCCAACAGGGAAAGCTGAACACCGGGGAGCTGTTTTTT,CASSPQQGKLNTGELFF,.,TRBV6-6,TRBJ2-2,.
TGTGCCAGCAGTTTAGGGCGGAAAGCTTTCTTT,CASSLGRKAFF,.,TRBV12-3/TRBV12-4,TRBJ1-1,.
TGTGCCTGGAGTCGACAGGCTACAACTAATGAAAAACTGTTTTTT,CAWSRQATTNEKLFF,.,TRBV30,TRBJ1-4,few
TGTGCCAGCAGGCAGGGCGTCAATGAGCAGTTCTTC,CASRQGVNEQFF,.,TRBV5-8,TRBJ2-1,.
TGTGCCAGCAGCCTCCCGCTGATCTGGGGGCGGACAGATACGCAGTATTTT,CASSLPLIWGRTDTQYF,.,TRBV11-2,TRBJ2-3,many
TGTGCCAGCAGTTTCCGAGGCTATGGGACCGAGCAGTACTTC,CASSFRGYGTEQYF,.,TRBV27,TRBJ2-7,many
TGCGCCAGCAGCCAAACGTACGGCTGGGGGGCGAGTACTAATGAAAAACTGTTTTTT,CASSQTYGWGASTNEKLFF,.,TRBV4-3,TRBJ1-4,.
TGTGCCAGCAGTTTAGTGGTCACCTATGGCTACACCTTC,CASSLVVTYGYTF,.,TRBV12-3/TRBV12-4,TRBJ1-2,few
TGTGCCAGCATCCCCGAGCTAGCGGGGGATACAGATACGCAGTATTTT,CASIPELAGDTDTQYF,TRBD2,TRBV27,TRBJ2-3,.
TGTGCCAGCAGTGGTACAGGGGGCGCCTATGGCTACACCTTC,CASSGTGGAYGYTF,TRBD1,TRBV27,TRBJ1-2,.
TGTGCCAGCAGTACCCTGGGGGGTCGAGGCTACACCTTC,CASSTLGGRGYTF,.,TRBV6-6,TRBJ1-2,.
TGTGCCAGCAGCTTAGCCCGGGACAGGGGTGCCAAAAACATTCAGTACTTC,CASSLARDRGAKNIQYF,TRBD1,TRBV7-9,TRBJ2-4,.